This TCR beta chain was identified in a study of blood T cell repertoires in COVID-19. On the study more broadly: Whether acute or convalescent, the COVID-19 samples came from the United States, Italy and Spain. Sample material is recorded as cDNA or gDNA derived from T cells, B-cell-depleted T cells, or PBMCs.

CDR3 length: 15 amino acids. V was cut by 5 bases and J by 1 base, with 14 bases left in between. Germline loops: CDR1 MDHEN, CDR2 SYDVKM. Source study methods: Nucleated cell counts were estimated from reference gene primer amplification. Assay used: immunoSEQ multiplex PCR; TCRdb lists only in-frame clones, some missing. V and J calls and clone size are as listed in that table; D and trimming were resolved from the DNA. The profile covers 200,000 to 250,000 clones, with 82% appearing a single time and 3.6% taken by the ten largest. Material for sequencing was peripheral blood. V is TRBV28 and J is TRBJ1-1; D call uncertain. The TCR was taken from an elderly woman with acute or convalescent COVID-19. The DNA of the CDR3 is TGTGCCAGCAGTCCCCCAACCGGTCAGAACACTGAAGCTTTCTTT. Translated, it gives CASSPPTGQNTEAFF.